The 16 T cell receptor beta chains below come from one sample, sequenced in a study of Tregs in tolerant kidney transplant recipients. Clones were read by immunoSEQ multiplex PCR, and TCRdb kept only the in-frame ones, dropping some. This sample yields tens of thousands of clones, of which approximately 94% are seen a single time; around 4.5% belongs to the top ten. Source material: CD8+ T cells from blood. Receptor source: a human donor in good health.

In its sample, this clone was seen once. This chain links TRBV6-1 with TRBJ1-1; tentatively, D is TRBD1 (5 bases). The germline V gene encodes CDR1 MNHNS and CDR2 SASEGT. There are 13 residues in the CDR3. V was cut by 8 bases and J by 6 bases, with 16 bases left in between. CDR3 protein: CASSSRGFAEAFF. The CDR3 bases are TGTGCCAGCTCCAGTCGGGGGTTCGCTGAAGCTTTCTTT.

The chain recombines TRBV5-6 with TRBJ2-5; D possibly matches TRBD1 or TRBD2 (5 bases each). Trimming removed 4 bases at V and 2 bases at J, with 18 bases between. The CDR3 has 16 residues. Germline values: CDR1 SGHDT, CDR2 YYEEEE. The CDR3 spells CASSGRGDHLQETQYF. In DNA, the CDR3 is TGTGCCAGCAGCGGGAGAGGGGACCATTTACAAGAGACCCAGTACTTC.

This clone occurred once. The chain has TRBV4-1 and TRBJ2-1; TRBD1 agrees at 10 bases. The CDR3 covers 16 residues. Germline V gives CDR1 MGHRA, CDR2 YSYEKL. With V trimmed by 4 bases and J by 7 bases, 10 bases remained unmatched. CDR3 residues: CASSPIRGTGVNEQFF. In nucleotides, the CDR3 is TGCGCCAGCAGCCCCATACGGGGGACAGGGGTAAATGAGCAGTTCTTC.

The V gene is TRBV7-8, the J gene TRBJ2-7; D might be TRBD2 (6 bases). V was clipped by 1 base and J by 6 bases, with 10 bases between them. This CDR3 region has 13 residues. Germline-derived CDR1 and CDR2 are SGHVS and FQNEAQ. The CDR3 region has the DNA TGTGCCAGCAGCTTAGGGTGGAGGGGCGAGCAGTACTTC. Encoded protein: CASSLGWRGEQYF.

The chain is built from TRBV29-1 and TRBJ2-2; D is unclear. The germline gives CDR1 SQVTM, CDR2 ANQGSEA. Trimming took off 5 bases at V and 4 bases at J, with 8 bases between the two ends. CDR3 length equals 12 residues. In nucleotides, the CDR3 is TGCAGCGTTCTAGACTCCACCGGGGAGCTGTTTTTT. It encodes CSVLDSTGELFF.

V usage is TRBV4-1 and J usage is TRBJ1-4; 12 positions agree with TRBD1. This CDR3 is 18 amino acids long. Trimming cost V 0 bases and J 2 bases; bases outside gene matches: 4. In germline, CDR1 is MGHRA, CDR2 YSYEKL. The CDR3 DNA follows: TGCGCCAGCAGCCAAGACGGGGACAGGGGGCTCACTAATGAAAAACTGTTTTTT. It is translated as CASSQDGDRGLTNEKLFF.

The genes are TRBV10-2 and TRBJ1-5; the D is unclear. Germline assignment: CDR1 WSHSY and CDR2 SAAADI. With 3 bases removed from V and 4 bases from J, the gap between germline ends came to 10 bases. This CDR3 has 14 amino acids. The CDR3 nucleotides are TGCGCCAGCAGTGAACAGATAGTAAATCAGCCCCAGCATTTT. Its translation: CASSEQIVNQPQHF.

The chain couples TRBV4-1 to TRBJ1-5; the D gene is possibly TRBD1 (6 bases). From germline, CDR1 is MGHRA and CDR2 YSYEKL. The CDR3 is 15 amino acids. V dropped 0 bases and J dropped 7 bases, with 13 bases sitting between them. The chain's CDR3 is CASSQEAGGGQPQHF. The CDR3 DNA reads TGCGCCAGCAGCCAAGAAGCGGGGGGCGGCCAGCCCCAGCATTTT.

The V gene is TRBV30, the J gene TRBJ2-7; 15 bases are a match to TRBD2. This CDR3 has 17 residues. Germline V lookup: CDR1 GTSNPN, CDR2 SVGIG (reference sequence). CDR3 sequence: CAAAGLAGGGVFHEQYF. CDR3 nucleotide sequence: TGTGCTGCCGCGGGACTAGCGGGGGGCGGGGTTTTCCACGAGCAGTACTTC.

V gene TRBV9 combines with J gene TRBJ2-1; possibly TRBD1 for D (6 bases). In germline, CDR1 is SGDLS, CDR2 YYNGEE. The germline V and J ends were trimmed by 2 bases and 4 bases, with 13 bases remaining between them. This CDR3 region has 15 residues. CDR3 in amino acids: CASSVHRDIYNEQFF. Written as DNA, the CDR3 is TGTGCCAGCAGCGTCCACCGGGACATTTACAATGAGCAGTTCTTC. The full variable domain, with the rest looked up from reference TRBV9 and TRBJ2-1, is DSGVTQTPKHLITATGQRVTLRCSPRSGDLSVYWYQQSLDQGLQFLIQYYNGEERAKGNILERFSAQQFPDLHSELNLSSLELGDSALYFCASSVHRDIYNEQFFGPGTRLTVL.

The J gene is TRBJ2-7, the V gene TRBV5-4; 12 bases agree with TRBD2. The V gene end was trimmed by 2 bases and the J gene end by 4 bases; junction bases not matched to a gene: 7. This CDR3 contains 16 residues. Germline V gene data show CDR1 as SGHNT and CDR2 as YYREEE (reference sequence). This chain's CDR3 is CASSFRLAGAGYEQYF. The CDR3, as DNA: TGTGCCAGCAGCTTTCGACTAGCGGGAGCTGGTTACGAGCAGTACTTC.

The gene calls are TRBV7-9 and TRBJ2-5, with 10 positions matching TRBD2. Germline V gene lookup returns CDR1 SEHNR and CDR2 FQNEAQ (reference sequence). The length of the CDR3 is 17 residues. Trimming removed 5 bases from V and 5 bases from J; junction bases left unmatched: 14. The CDR3 DNA reads as TGTGCCAGCAGCCCACCCCTGCCTAGCGGGAGATGGGAGACCCAGTACTTC. Amino acids: CASSPPLPSGRWETQYF.

The chain uses TRBV11-2 and TRBJ2-3, with 7 bases fitting TRBD1. J gave up 5 bases and V 4 bases, and 6 bases lay outside the gene matches. CDR1 is SGHAT, CDR2 FQNNGV, per germline. The CDR3 is 14 amino acids. CDR3 in DNA: TGTGCCAGCAGCTCCCAGGGGGTTCAAGATACGCAGTATTTT. Translation gives CASSSQGVQDTQYF.

This chain connects TRBV7-5 to TRBJ2-7; the table names TRBD1, a call not compared with the DNA. TRBV7-5 is given as a pseudogene. The CDR3 extends over 16 amino acids. The CDR3 coding sequence is TGTGTCAGAAGCTTAGCCCCAGGAAAGCCCACCTACGAGCAGTACTTC. This gives the protein CVRSLAPGKPTYEQYF.

The chain joins TRBV4-1 to TRBJ2-1, with no clear D. Germline CDR1 is MGHRA and CDR2 is YSYEKL. This CDR3 comprises 13 residues. V lost 2 bases and J lost 10, with 12 bases in between. CDR3 amino acids: CASSQFLDREQFF. DNA for the CDR3: TGCGCCAGCAGCCAATTTCTAGACCGGGAGCAGTTCTTC.

The V call is TRBV7-9, the J call TRBJ1-1; D is undetermined. The CDR3 length is 12 residues. With 4 bases removed from V and 4 bases from J, the gap between germline ends came to 7 bases. CDR1 is SEHNR, CDR2 FQNEAQ, per germline (reference sequence). This CDR3 is CASSSLVTEAFF. The CDR3 DNA follows: TGTGCCAGCAGCTCCCTAGTCACTGAAGCTTTCTTT.